The 5 T cell receptor beta chains below come from one sample, sequenced in a study of CD8+ T cells in alopecia areata. This sample's treatment: oral pan-JAK inhibitor, 5-10 mg twice daily. RNA, once extracted, was reverse transcribed into cDNA for use as the sequencing template. Using immunoSEQ multiplex PCR, the repertoire was profiled, and TCRdb retains in-frame clones only, with some absent. The repertoire includes around 200,000 clones, roughly 61% of them detected once, and roughly an eighth sits in the top ten. The sample in question was CD8+ T cells sorted from blood, obtained at week 24, from a patient treated with tofacitinib. These receptors all stem from a human donor with alopecia areata.

The chain employs TRBV2 and TRBJ2-1, with 8 bases aligning to TRBD2. Trimming removed 7 bases from V and 2 bases from J; junction bases left unmatched: 13. Germline loops: CDR1 SNHLY, CDR2 FYNNEI. This CDR3 is built from 17 residues. The CDR3 loop reads CASTERLAGGTYNEQFF. The CDR3 nucleotides are TGTGCCAGCACCGAACGTCTGGCGGGGGGTACCTACAATGAGCAGTTCTTC.

This clone was recorded a few times. The CDR3 is CASSILGVDQPQHF. The CDR3 DNA reads as TGCGCCAGCAGCATCCTGGGGGTAGATCAGCCCCAGCATTTT. V is TRBV4-1 and J is TRBJ1-5, with D perhaps matching TRBD1 (5 bases). This CDR3 has 14 amino acids. From germline, CDR1 is MGHRA and CDR2 YSYEKL. The V gene lost 5 bases and the J gene lost 5 bases, with 13 bases spanning the gap.

The sample holds a few counts of this clone. The chain combines TRBV29-1 with TRBJ1-2; D is uncertain. Trimming removed 4 bases from V and 6 bases from J, with 6 bases in between. This CDR3 contains 10 residues. CDR1 and CDR2 from the germline V gene are SQVTM and ANQGSEA. Written as DNA, the CDR3 is TGCAGCGTTGGAGGAGATGGCTACACCTTC. This gives the protein CSVGGDGYTF.

The chain's CDR3 is CASSDGTNTEAFF. The CDR3 coding sequence is TGTGCCAGCAGTGACGGGACGAACACTGAAGCTTTCTTT. This chain joins TRBV6-4 and TRBJ1-1; perhaps TRBD1 as D (5 bases). CDR1 and CDR2 from the germline V gene are MRHNA and SNTAGT. This CDR3 contains 13 residues. The ends were cut back, 2 bases at V and 1 base at J, with 5 bases in the middle.

This chain links TRBV5-6 with TRBJ1-2; D possibly corresponds to TRBD1 (5 bases). The CDR3 is 13 residues long. CDR1 and CDR2 from the germline V gene are SGHDT and YYEEEE. V lost 2 bases, J lost 6 bases, and 11 bases lay in between. The CDR3 sequence is CASSFGAIDGYTF. In nucleotides, the CDR3 is TGTGCCAGCAGCTTTGGGGCGATCGATGGCTACACCTTC.